What follows are 22 T cell receptor beta chains derived from one specimen sequenced in a study of T cells in Graves' hyperthyroidism and ophthalmopathy (dated by TCRdb to 2018 to 2020). Receptor libraries were prepared by multiplex PCR. The sample was run on an Illumina HiSeq 2000. Amplification of TCR beta CDR3 regions was carried out from RNA transcripts. A first-round RT-PCR of the TCR CDR3 used the HTBI primer set with the Qiagen OneStep RT-PCR kit. Clones were called with MiXCR by TCRdb after fastp trimmed the public reads at Q25, and only in-frame beta chains were retained. Identical CDR3 protein sequences are pooled into one entry, listed with their most common genes and DNA. This sample holds more than 500,000 distinct CDR3 sequences; approximately 16% were observed only once. The leading ten clones occupy 25% to 30% of the sample. The sequenced sample was blood. These TCRs come from a woman aged 25 to 39 with Graves' ophthalmopathy.

This clonotype was picked up many times. The chain combines TRBV7-3 with TRBJ2-7; 10 bases are shared with TRBD2. J lost 5 bases, V lost 5 bases, and 12 bases had no gene match. Germline V gene sequence: CDR1 SGHTA, CDR2 FQGTGA. This CDR3 is 16 amino acids long. CDR3 nucleotides: TGTGCCAGCAGCCCCAGCGGGAGGGCCTCATTCAACGAGCAGTACTTC. Its protein product is CASSPSGRASFNEQYF.

This clonotype has just a few counts. The chain links TRBV12-5 to TRBJ2-5, with D possibly TRBD2 on 6 matching bases. The CDR3 consists of 13 residues. V lost 5 bases and J lost 7, with 14 bases in between. Germline-derived CDR1 and CDR2 are LGHNT and FRNRAP. Here the CDR3 DNA reads TGTGCTAGTGGTCTATACTTGGGAGGGACCCAGTACTTC. It codes for CASGLYLGGTQYF. The whole variable domain, filled in from reference TRBV12-5 and TRBJ2-5, reads DARVTQTPRHKVTEMGQEVTMRCQPILGHNTVFWYRQTMMQGLELLAYFRNRAPLDDSGMPKDRFSAEMPDATLATLKIQPSEPRDSAVYFCASGLYLGGTQYFGPGTRLLVL.

This clonotype appeared many times. The V and J genes are TRBV28 and TRBJ2-7; no clear D gene. The length of the CDR3 is 14 residues. The V and J ends lost 5 bases and 0 bases respectively, with 11 bases between them. The germline V gene has CDR1 MDHEN and CDR2 SYDVKM. The CDR3 loop is CASSIGESSYEQYF. In DNA form, the CDR3 reads TGTGCCAGCAGTATCGGCGAGAGCTCCTACGAGCAGTACTTC.

This rearrangement joins TRBV27 to TRBJ2-1, with 14 bases matching TRBD2. The CDR3 loop spans 16 amino acids. Germline V lookup: CDR1 MNHEY, CDR2 SMNVEV (reference sequence). The V segment lost 8 bases and the J segment 6 bases; nucleotides outside the gene matches: 9. The CDR3 DNA reads as TGTGCCAGCTCGGGACTAGCGGGAGACCCGCCCAATGAGCAGTTCTTC. This translates into CASSGLAGDPPNEQFF.

As concerns this clonotype: A much larger clone is a single base away; this may be a read error. This chain joins TRBV27 and TRBJ1-4; perhaps TRBD1 as D (6 bases). This CDR3 is 15 amino acids long. Germline V gene lookup returns CDR1 MNHEY and CDR2 SMNVEV (reference sequence). V lost 5 bases and J lost 8, with 18 bases in between. This chain's CDR3 is CASSPRQDVREKLFF. In DNA form, the CDR3 reads TGTGCCAGCAGTCCCAGACAGGATGTTAGGGAAAAACTGTTTTTT.

This clonotype was seen at least ten times. The chain uses TRBV11-2 and TRBJ2-3; TRBD2 matches 9 bases. The CDR3 sequence is 16 residues long. The V and J ends lost 2 bases and 2 bases, in that order; junction bases with no gene match: 5. CDR1 and CDR2 (germline): SGHAT, FQNNGV. DNA for the CDR3: TGTGCCAGCAGCTTACCCCTAGCGGGAACCACAGATACGCAGTATTTT. Protein product: CASSLPLAGTTDTQYF.

This clonotype was detected only a few times. The rearrangement uses TRBV5-6 and TRBJ1-4; TRBD1 matches at 7 bases. J gave up 1 base and V 3 bases, and 15 bases lay outside the gene matches. This CDR3 has 19 amino acids. CDR1 and CDR2 from the germline V gene are SGHDT and YYEEEE. This CDR3 is CASSSTGLRGRLTNEKLFF. The DNA for the CDR3 is TGTGCCAGCAGCTCGACAGGCCTAAGGGGGCGGTTAACTAATGAAAAACTGTTTTTT.

To note about this clonotype: This clone may be a read error of a much larger clone one base away. The chain is built from TRBV10-1 and TRBJ2-7, with 11 bases matching TRBD2. The V segment lost 6 bases and the J segment 3 bases; nucleotides outside the gene matches: 10. This CDR3 has 16 amino acids. The germline V gene has CDR1 WNHNN and CDR2 SYGVQD (reference sequence). This CDR3 is CASRGLADKTLYEQYF. In nucleotides, the CDR3 is TGCGCCAGCAGGGGACTAGCGGATAAAACCCTCTACGAGCAGTACTTC.

In its sample, this clonotype was seen a few times. The chain employs TRBV6-2 or TRBV6-3 and TRBJ2-3, with 14 nucleotides matching TRBD2. The CDR3 covers 20 residues. J lost 6 bases, V lost 2 bases, and 16 bases had no gene match. Germline loops: CDR1 MNHEY, CDR2 SVGEGT. CDR3 sequence: CASSYPRRTSGRTFKDTQYF. As DNA, the CDR3 is TGTGCCAGCAGTTACCCCCGTCGGACTAGCGGGAGGACCTTCAAGGATACGCAGTATTTT.

V gene TRBV4-3 combines with J gene TRBJ2-1; 10 bases fit TRBD2. Germline V gene sequence: CDR1 LGHNA, CDR2 YSLEER. The CDR3 totals 20 residues. V gave up 1 base and J gave up 5 bases; unmatched junction bases: 17. CDR3 region: CASSQGYTAGGLQEHNEQFF. The CDR3 nucleotides read TGCGCCAGCAGCCAAGGGTACACAGCGGGAGGGCTACAGGAACACAATGAGCAGTTCTTC.

This clonotype was detected many times. The chain joins TRBV30 to TRBJ2-7; 12 bases map to TRBD2. In germline, CDR1 is GTSNPN, CDR2 SVGIG (reference sequence). The CDR3 has 15 residues. V dropped 4 bases and J dropped 3; count of bases not matched to a gene: 7. Here the CDR3 reads CAWNLAGGPFYEQYF. CDR3 coding DNA: TGTGCCTGGAACCTAGCGGGAGGGCCTTTCTACGAGCAGTACTTC.

At least ten counts were recorded for this clonotype. Here the CDR3 DNA reads TGCAGTGCTAGTGCCGGACTAGCGGGGACCAATGAGCAGTTCTTC. It encodes CSASAGLAGTNEQFF. The chain links TRBV20-1 to TRBJ2-1; 12 bases match TRBD2. Germline values: CDR1 DFQATT, CDR2 SNEGSKA (reference sequence). This CDR3 contains 15 residues. V trimming: 3 bases; J trimming: 6 bases; junction bases outside the gene matches: 6.

The rearrangement joins TRBV9 to TRBJ2-6; no definite D call. The CDR3 consists of 18 residues. Between the trimmed V and J ends, which lost 2 bases and 2 bases, there was a span of 17 bases. Germline assignment: CDR1 SGDLS and CDR2 YYNGEE. As DNA, the CDR3 is TGTGCCAGCAGCGTCGACCTATTGAGGAGACCTGGGGCCAACGTCCTGACTTTC. Residues: CASSVDLLRRPGANVLTF.

Only a few counts were recorded for this clonotype. The chain combines TRBV28 with TRBJ1-1; possibly TRBD1 for D (5 bases). CDR1 is MDHEN and CDR2 is SYDVKM in the germline V gene. Trimming took off 10 bases at V and 10 bases at J, with 19 bases between the two ends. The CDR3 sequence is 12 residues long. The CDR3 DNA follows: TGTGCCACTTCAGGGTGGGAAATTTTAGCTTTCTTT. Residues: CATSGWEILAFF.

Comments on this clonotype: With a much larger clone just one base away, this may be a read error. This chain connects TRBV28 to TRBJ2-5, with D possibly being TRBD2 (6 bases). There are 14 residues in the CDR3. Germline V gene sequence: CDR1 MDHEN, CDR2 SYDVKM. V lost 6 bases to trimming and J lost 4 bases, with 15 bases between them. CDR3 nucleotide sequence: TGTGCCAGCAGCCCACGGGGGATCGGAGAGACCCAGTACTTC. Translated: CASSPRGIGETQYF.

In this sample, this clonotype turned up many times. The V and J genes are TRBV20-1 and TRBJ2-3; 13 bases map to TRBD2. Germline CDR1 DFQATT, CDR2 SNEGSKA (reference sequence). CDR3 length: 18 amino acids. After removal of 1 base from V and 0 bases from J, the junction contained 7 bases not matched to a gene. The CDR3 DNA reads as TGCAGTGCTAGAGTCACTAGCGGGAGGGAGGGAAGCACAGATACGCAGTATTTT. Translating it yields CSARVTSGREGSTDTQYF.

The table lists this clonotype with many counts. The CDR3 protein is CASSPGTSGSNEQFF. In DNA form, the CDR3 reads TGTGCCAGCAGCCCTGGGACTAGCGGGAGCAATGAGCAGTTCTTC. V usage is TRBV12-3 or TRBV12-4 and J usage is TRBJ2-1; TRBD2 matches at 14 bases. The trim removed 6 bases at V and 6 bases at J, leaving 4 bases unmatched. The CDR3 sequence is 15 residues long.

This clonotype was seen at least ten times. The genes are TRBV5-1 and TRBJ1-1; the D gene is possibly TRBD1 (6 bases). This CDR3 contains 15 residues. V lost 3 bases, J lost 1 base, and 13 bases lay in between. CDR1 is SGHRS and CDR2 is YFSETQ in the germline V gene. The CDR3 sequence: CASSSGGHPNTEAFF. In nucleotides, the CDR3 is TGCGCCAGCAGCTCCGGGGGACACCCGAACACTGAAGCTTTCTTT.

At least ten counts were recorded for this clonotype. The chain uses TRBV13 and TRBJ2-7; possibly TRBD2 for D (6 bases). V lost 3 bases and J 1 base, leaving 13 bases between the germline ends. The germline gives CDR1 PRHDT, CDR2 FYEKMQ (reference sequence). The CDR3 consists of 15 residues. The CDR3 DNA follows: TGTGCCAGCAGCTTCGATGCTAGCGAATCCTACGAGCAGTACTTC. Translation gives CASSFDASESYEQYF. Combining the CDR3 with reference TRBV13 and TRBJ2-7 gives the whole variable domain AAGVIQSPRHLIKEKRETATLKCYPIPRHDTVYWYQQGPGQDPQFLISFYEKMQSDKGSIPDRFSAQQFSDYHSELNMSSLELGDSALYFCASSFDASESYEQYFGPGTRLTVT.

This clonotype came up a few times. The chain joins TRBV6-1 to TRBJ2-2; 7 nucleotides agree with TRBD2. V shed 6 bases and J 1 base; nucleotides not matched to a gene: 14. Germline-derived CDR1 and CDR2 are MNHNS and SASEGT. This CDR3 is built from 18 residues. Here the CDR3 reads CASSPRRVLALNTGELFF. The CDR3 DNA reads TGTGCCAGCAGCCCGAGGAGGGTACTAGCGCTGAACACCGGGGAGCTGTTTTTT.

This clonotype was observed many times. DNA for the CDR3: TGTGCCAGCCGTTATACCGGCAATCAGCCCCAGCATTTT. Amino acid sequence: CASRYTGNQPQHF. The chain joins TRBV12-3 or TRBV12-4 to TRBJ1-5; D is ambiguous. Trimming left V 8 bases short and J 2 bases short, with 10 bases between. The CDR3 sequence is 13 residues long.

The V call is TRBV29-1, the J call TRBJ2-1; D perhaps matches TRBD1 (6 bases). V gave up 7 bases and J gave up 3 bases, with 16 bases separating them. The CDR3 has 14 amino acids. Germline V CDR1 and CDR2: SQVTM, ANQGSEA. CDR3 residues: CSAQLGAFYNEQFF. The CDR3 nucleotides are TGCAGCGCTCAACTGGGGGCTTTCTACAATGAGCAGTTCTTC.